Below are 14 T cell receptor beta chains sequenced from a single sample in a study of T cell repertoires in cytomegalovirus infection. No antigen has been assigned to these receptors. Using its own MiXCR run on the reads, TCRdb lists one record per CDR3 protein. Of approximately 110,000 distinct CDR3 sequences in the sample, about 30% are singletons; the top ten hold roughly 40%. The sequenced sample was CD8+ T cells from cultured PBMCs, obtained from culture after CMV antigen stimulation. The receptors derive from a human donor in good health (CMV status not recorded). Some clones in this sample may be carry-over from other donors' samples.

This clonotype occurred many times. The J gene is TRBJ1-1, the V gene TRBV11-1; possible D gene TRBD1, 5 bases. The CDR3 contains 17 residues. Germline V gene sequence: CDR1 SGHAT, CDR2 FQDESV (reference sequence). The V and J ends lost 5 bases and 2 bases respectively, with 21 bases between them. The CDR3, as DNA: TGTGCCAGCAGCCCTACGGCGACGGCAGGGCTTAACACTGAAGCTTTCTTT. Residues: CASSPTATAGLNTEAFF.

The chain links TRBV7-6 to TRBJ2-3; 8 bases are shared with TRBD1. V lost 3 bases, J lost 3 bases, and 2 bases stayed unmatched. The CDR3 loop spans 14 amino acids. Per the germline V gene, CDR1 is SGHVS and CDR2 is FNYEAQ. The CDR3 loop is CASSLTGETDTQYF. In DNA, the CDR3 is TGTGCCAGCAGCTTGACAGGGGAGACAGATACGCAGTATTTT.

This clonotype was observed many times. The J gene is TRBJ2-2, the V gene TRBV7-6; D gene unclear. Germline-derived CDR1 and CDR2 are SGHVS and FNYEAQ. V lost 5 bases, J lost 0 bases, and 7 bases lay in between. The length of the CDR3 is 14 residues. In nucleotides, the CDR3 is TGTGCCAGCAGCCCCCCCACGAACACCGGGGAGCTGTTTTTT. Residues: CASSPPTNTGELFF.

The chain combines TRBV27 with TRBJ2-2, with D unclear. From germline, CDR1 is MNHEY and CDR2 SMNVEV (reference sequence). V lost 4 bases, J lost 1 base, and 7 bases lay in between. The CDR3 runs to 14 residues. The CDR3 here is CASSYGGNTGELFF. CDR3 sequence (DNA): TGTGCCAGCAGTTACGGCGGGAACACCGGGGAGCTGTTTTTT.

This rearrangement joins TRBV7-2 to TRBJ2-1; 7 bases map to TRBD2. Germline-derived CDR1 and CDR2 are SGHTA and FQGNSA. V was pared by 4 bases and J by 15 bases, with 12 bases of the junction left unmatched. CDR3 length: 13 residues. CDR3 nucleotide sequence: TGTGCCAGCAGCTCCGACCAGACTAGCAGGGCGTTCTTC. It specifies CASSSDQTSRAFF.

This sequence joins TRBV5-1 and TRBJ2-1, with 11 bases identical to TRBD2. Germline V gene lookup returns CDR1 SGHRS and CDR2 YFSETQ. V lost 0 bases, J lost 10 bases, and 6 bases stayed unmatched. The CDR3 sequence is 15 residues long. The chain's CDR3 is CASSLASSGGREQFF. CDR3 nucleotides: TGCGCCAGCAGCTTGGCGTCTAGCGGGGGGCGAGAGCAGTTCTTC.

The chain uses TRBV27 and TRBJ1-1, with a tentative D call TRBD1 (6 bases). CDR3 size: 14 residues. Germline V gene lookup returns CDR1 MNHEY and CDR2 SMNVEV (reference sequence). V gave up 2 bases and J gave up 4 bases, with 11 bases separating them. CDR3 loop: CASSLKGGLTEAFF. The CDR3 nucleotides read TGTGCCAGCAGTTTAAAGGGGGGACTCACTGAAGCTTTCTTT.

The CDR3 is CASSLAHLQRGAPSSTDTQYF. CDR3 nucleotides: TGTGCCAGCAGCTTAGCCCACCTCCAGCGGGGGGCCCCATCTAGCACAGATACGCAGTATTTT. This rearrangement joins TRBV7-6 to TRBJ2-3; 9 bases are a match to TRBD2. Germline V lookup: CDR1 SGHVS, CDR2 FNYEAQ. This CDR3 contains 21 residues. V was pared by 0 bases and J by 0 bases, with 16 bases of the junction left unmatched.

The chain couples TRBV27 to TRBJ1-6; D might be TRBD1 (5 bases). This CDR3 comprises 13 residues. In germline, CDR1 is MNHEY, CDR2 SMNVEV (reference sequence). Trimming shortened V by 2 bases and J by 7 bases, and 6 bases separated the two germline ends. CDR3 residues: CASSLQGNSPLHF. CDR3 DNA sequence: TGTGCCAGCAGTTTACAGGGCAATTCACCCCTCCACTTT.

V gene TRBV6-1 combines with J gene TRBJ2-7; 7 nucleotides match TRBD1. V lost 1 base and J lost 3; bases outside the gene matches: 12. The CDR3 is made up of 17 amino acids. In germline, CDR1 is MNHNS, CDR2 SASEGT. In DNA form, the CDR3 reads TGTGCCAGCAGTGAAGATAATTGGACAGGTCCCGGCTACGAGCAGTACTTC. Its protein is CASSEDNWTGPGYEQYF.

Only a few counts were recorded for this clonotype. This chain uses TRBV27 with TRBJ2-5, with D possibly being TRBD2 (5 bases). This CDR3 has 17 amino acids. CDR1 is MNHEY and CDR2 is SMNVEV in the germline V gene (reference sequence). V was shortened by 4 bases and J by 1 base, with 19 bases between the two germline ends. The CDR3: CASSSDGILNPQETQYF. The CDR3 DNA follows: TGTGCCAGCAGTTCCGACGGGATCCTCAACCCCCAAGAGACCCAGTACTTC.

This chain connects TRBV7-9 to TRBJ2-1; no definite D call. Germline-derived CDR1 and CDR2 are SEHNR and FQNEAQ (reference sequence). The CDR3 has 13 amino acids. With 5 bases removed from V and 2 bases from J, the gap between germline ends came to 7 bases. The CDR3: CASSGDPYNEQFF. CDR3 DNA: TGTGCCAGCAGCGGAGACCCCTACAATGAGCAGTTCTTC.

This chain connects TRBV12-3 or TRBV12-4 to TRBJ2-7, with unresolved D. CDR3 size: 11 residues. V shed 2 bases and J shed 5 bases, with 4 bases lying between them. The CDR3 is CASSLIHEQYF. DNA of the CDR3: TGTGCCAGCAGTTTAATCCACGAGCAGTACTTC.

This chain joins TRBV6-1 and TRBJ2-5; possibly TRBD1 for D (6 bases). V shed 4 bases and J shed 1 base, with 16 bases lying between them. Germline V gives CDR1 MNHNS, CDR2 SASEGT. This CDR3 has 16 residues. This chain's CDR3 is CASSASGTNLQETQYF. The CDR3 nucleotides are TGTGCCAGCAGTGCATCCGGGACAAACCTCCAAGAGACCCAGTACTTC.